Reported below is one T cell receptor beta chain. Its antigen remains unidentified. The CDR3 runs to 15 residues. The germline V gene has CDR1 KGHSH and CDR2 LQKENI. V gave up 3 bases and J gave up 1 base, with 10 bases separating them. Each TCR cDNA molecule bore a unique molecular identifier. TCRdb reprocessed the 5' RACE reads with MiXCR, giving one entry per CDR3 protein. The data show fewer than 30,000 distinct CDR3 sequences, 8% to 10% seen once. This specimen comes from a study of spatial heterogeneity in lung cancer. Study in general: A consistent excess of beta-chain over alpha-chain sequences was detected. The study's findings and limits: In blood, ubiquitous expanded tumor TCRs appeared more at resection than follow-up.

Regarding time point: blood at routine non-recurrence follow-up after resection. The sequenced material consisted of unsorted whole RNA from tumor, nontumor lung or frozen PBMC. Sequenced here: PBMCs, sampled at follow-up. The origin of this receptor is a male donor with early-stage non-small cell lung cancer. V and J are TRBV18 and TRBJ1-3, with a tentative D call TRBD1 (6 bases). The DNA of the CDR3 is TGTGCCAGCTCACCCCCAGGGGAGTCTGGAAACACCATATATTTT. Translation gives CASSPPGESGNTIYF.